The 6 T cell receptor beta chains below all came from one sample that was sequenced in a study of blood T cell repertoires in COVID-19. TCRdb's copy holds only in-frame clones and misses some; the assay was immunoSEQ multiplex PCR. The repertoire has more than 200,000 clones, 86% of them found once; the top ten carry roughly 10%. Material: peripheral blood. The receptors come from a woman between 50 and 59 years old with COVID-19, enrolled during active disease.

V is TRBV19 and J is TRBJ1-1; tentatively, D is TRBD1 (6 bases). The CDR3 runs to 12 residues. The V and J ends lost 10 bases and 3 bases respectively, with 12 bases between them. Per germline, CDR1 LNHDA and CDR2 SQIVND (reference sequence). CDR3 DNA sequence: TGTGCCACCGGGCGGACAGACACTGAAGCTTTCTTT. This codes for CATGRTDTEAFF.

This chain connects TRBV24-1 to TRBJ2-2, with 11 bases aligning to TRBD1. The CDR3 has 18 residues. Germline V gene data show CDR1 as KGHDR and CDR2 as SFDVKD. J lost 6 bases, V lost 0 bases, and 8 bases had no gene match. CDR3 region: CATSDLRGTGGRSGELFF. In nucleotides, the CDR3 is TGTGCCACCAGTGATTTGAGGGGGACAGGGGGAAGATCCGGGGAGCTGTTTTTT.

The rearrangement uses TRBV2 and TRBJ1-1; D uncertain. The germline V gene encodes CDR1 SNHLY and CDR2 FYNNEI. V shed 10 bases and J shed 4 bases, with 4 bases lying between them. The CDR3 is 9 amino acids. The CDR3 region is CATGTEAFF. Written as DNA, the CDR3 is TGTGCCACAGGCACTGAAGCTTTCTTT.

V and J are TRBV24-1 and TRBJ2-1; TRBD1 might be the D (6 bases). V gave up 4 bases and J gave up 4 bases, with 7 bases separating them. The CDR3 is 13 residues long. Per germline, CDR1 KGHDR and CDR2 SFDVKD. The CDR3 DNA follows: TGTGCCACCAGTGACAGGGGTTACAATGAGCAGTTCTTC. Amino acids: CATSDRGYNEQFF.

V gene TRBV5-1 combines with J gene TRBJ2-5, with TRBD1 matching 9 bases. With 4 bases clipped from V and 5 bases from J, the junction kept 15 bases outside the gene matches. Germline V lookup: CDR1 SGHRS, CDR2 YFSETQ. The CDR3 is 17 amino acids. This CDR3 reads CASSPWYGQGIGETQYF. The CDR3 coding sequence is TGCGCCAGCAGCCCATGGTACGGACAGGGGATAGGCGAGACCCAGTACTTC.

CDR3 in DNA: TGTGCCAGCAGCCCGCCCGACTTGGGGAGTGGCTACACCTTC. Its protein is CASSPPDLGSGYTF. V and J are TRBV7-9 and TRBJ1-2, with D unresolved. V shed 5 bases and J shed 7 bases, with 17 bases lying between them. Germline-derived CDR1 and CDR2 are SEHNR and FQNEAQ (reference sequence). This CDR3 is 14 amino acids long.